A selection of T cell receptor beta chains follows, all from one sample in a study of T cells in localized non-small cell lung cancer. Here immunoSEQ multiplex PCR was the method, and the copy in TCRdb shows in-frame clones only, minus some. This sample has under 60,000 clones, with roughly 90% found just once. Sample: peripheral blood, taken before any cancer treatment. These receptors originate from a male donor aged 60 or over with stage III squamous cell lung carcinoma. Both conserved end residues are part of each CDR3.

j_call: TRBJ2-7; v_call: TRBV5-4; cdr3_aa: CASSSGMTGARDEQYF
j_call: TRBJ1-5; v_call: TRBV28; cdr3_aa: CASRSTGNNQPQHF
j_call: TRBJ2-5; v_call: TRBV10-3; cdr3_aa: CAISERPQGQEETQYF
j_call: TRBJ2-2; v_call: TRBV7-8; cdr3_aa: CASSSQGLNTGELFF
j_call: TRBJ2-5; v_call: TRBV27; cdr3_aa: CASSLQREFLETQYF
j_call: TRBJ2-1; v_call: TRBV9; cdr3_aa: CASSAREKTYNEQFF
j_call: TRBJ2-5; v_call: TRBV10-3; cdr3_aa: CAISEHRGQGETQYF
j_call: TRBJ1-3; v_call: TRBV5-1; cdr3_aa: CASSLDGLFGNTIYF
j_call: TRBJ1-2; v_call: TRBV28; cdr3_aa: CASRTDSSNYGYTF
j_call: TRBJ1-2; v_call: TRBV6-1; cdr3_aa: CASSEATANYGYTF
j_call: TRBJ2-7; v_call: TRBV7-6; cdr3_aa: CASSRSTEYEQYF
j_call: TRBJ1-2; v_call: TRBV6-1; cdr3_aa: CASSGAPGQGDNYGYTF
j_call: TRBJ2-7; v_call: TRBV5-1; cdr3_aa: CASSPRTGEWHEQYF
j_call: TRBJ2-3; v_call: TRBV28; cdr3_aa: CASSSSIAGGQLDTQYF
j_call: TRBJ2-3; v_call: TRBV19; cdr3_aa: CASSIGRTDTQYF
j_call: TRBJ2-7; v_call: TRBV5-1; cdr3_aa: CASSLTGILSYEQYF
j_call: TRBJ1-1; v_call: TRBV18; cdr3_aa: CASSPDGTTEAFF
j_call: TRBJ2-7; v_call: TRBV30; cdr3_aa: CAWSPQLGEQYF
j_call: TRBJ1-6; v_call: TRBV27; cdr3_aa: CASSLRDRASYNSPLHF
j_call: TRBJ2-3; v_call: TRBV10-3; cdr3_aa: CAISRDRESDTQYF
j_call: TRBJ1-1; v_call: TRBV4-3; cdr3_aa: CASSQDLVGGRVTTEAFF
j_call: TRBJ2-5; v_call: TRBV11-2; cdr3_aa: CASSTSLGETQYF
j_call: TRBJ1-2; v_call: TRBV29-1; cdr3_aa: CSVETRDGKNYGYTF
j_call: TRBJ2-1; v_call: TRBV18; cdr3_aa: CASSPSWGDPEQFF
j_call: TRBJ1-1; v_call: TRBV7-9; cdr3_aa: CASSPRAGLMSGDEAFF